There are a few counts of the clone carrying this T cell receptor (beta chain). Its matching antigen is unknown. These data belong to a study of blood T cells in healthy people across ages. Study-wide results and limits: The diversity estimates, figures obtained from one million T cells, were considered underestimates.

The authors ran a second PCR of 7 to 11 cycles using a sample-barcoded 5' primer and a J-beta primer mix. Using its own MiXCR run on the 5' RACE reads, TCRdb lists one record per CDR3 protein. The repertoire holds roughly 1,100,000 distinct CDR3 sequences, with approximately 25% as singletons. The CDR3 covers 16 residues. Germline V CDR1 and CDR2: SGHAT, FQDESV (reference sequence). The ends lost 5 bases at V and 4 bases at J; junction bases unmatched: 8. The same data also went into a second study, on T cells of mothers and their children. This second study says: Whether related or unrelated, pairs show similar shaping of TCR recombination output by thymic selection.

The clonotype was recovered from a girl aged 2 to 9 in good health. The chain has TRBV11-1 and TRBJ1-4; TRBD1 matches at 9 bases. Sequencing used blood. The CDR3 loop is CASSPERQGGNEKLFF. The CDR3 DNA reads TGTGCCAGCAGCCCGGAACGACAGGGGGGTAATGAAAAACTGTTTTTT. Full variable domain (remainder filled in from reference TRBV11-1 and TRBJ1-4): EAEVAQSPRYKITEKSQAVAFWCDPISGHATLYWYRQILGQGPELLVQFQDESVVDDSQLPKDRFSAERLKGVDSTLKIQPAELGDSAMYLCASSPERQGGNEKLFFGSGTQLSVL.